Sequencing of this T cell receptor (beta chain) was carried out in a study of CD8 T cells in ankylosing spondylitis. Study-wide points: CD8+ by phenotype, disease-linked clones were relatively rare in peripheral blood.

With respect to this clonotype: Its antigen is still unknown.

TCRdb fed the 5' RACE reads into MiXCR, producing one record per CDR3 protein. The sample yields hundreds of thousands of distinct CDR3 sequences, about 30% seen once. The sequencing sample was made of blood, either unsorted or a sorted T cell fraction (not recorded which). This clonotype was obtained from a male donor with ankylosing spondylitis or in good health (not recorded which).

CDR3 in amino acids: CASSRYGGVSNQPQHF. In DNA form, the CDR3 reads TGTGCCAGCAGCAGATATGGGGGGGTAAGCAATCAGCCCCAGCATTTT. The genes are TRBV7-8 and TRBJ1-5, with D possibly TRBD1 on 5 matching bases. The length of the CDR3 is 16 residues. From germline, CDR1 is SGHVS and CDR2 FQNEAQ. V was cut by 5 bases and J by 1 base, with 15 bases left in between.